This TCR beta chain derives from a study of blood T cell repertoires in COVID-19. In the study overall: The United States, Italy and Spain supplied acute and convalescent COVID-19 samples. PBMCs, B-cell-depleted T cells, or T cells were the source of the cDNA or gDNA that made up the material.

V was pared by 2 bases and J by 6 bases, with 5 bases of the junction left unmatched. CDR1 is SGHRS, CDR2 YFSETQ, per germline. CDR3 length: 14 amino acids. How the authors handled the data: Scientists estimated how many nucleated cells there were by amplifying reference gene primers. Method: immunoSEQ multiplex PCR; TCRdb's copy keeps in-frame clones and lacks some. V and J calls and clone size are copied from that table; D and trimming were computed from the DNA. The profile shows under 100,000 clones, over 70% of them singletons. The origin of this receptor is an older man with active or convalescent COVID-19. The chain combines TRBV5-1 with TRBJ1-2, with TRBD1 matching 9 bases. The sequencing input was peripheral blood. CDR3 DNA: TGCGCCAGCAGCTTAGCGGGACAGGGCCATGGCTACACCTTC. It is translated as CASSLAGQGHGYTF.